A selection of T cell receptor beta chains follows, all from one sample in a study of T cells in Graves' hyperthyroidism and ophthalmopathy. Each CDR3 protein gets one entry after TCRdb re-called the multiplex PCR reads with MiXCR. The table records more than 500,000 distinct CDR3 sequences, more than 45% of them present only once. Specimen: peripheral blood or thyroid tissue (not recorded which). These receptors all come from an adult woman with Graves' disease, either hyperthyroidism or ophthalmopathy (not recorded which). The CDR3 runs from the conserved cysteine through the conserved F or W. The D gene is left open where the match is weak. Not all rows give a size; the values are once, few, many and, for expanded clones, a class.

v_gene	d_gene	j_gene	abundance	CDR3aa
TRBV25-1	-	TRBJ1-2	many	CASSYGFGYTF
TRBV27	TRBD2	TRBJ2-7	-	CASSLSWTSGYEQYF
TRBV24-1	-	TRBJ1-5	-	CATRQSNNEPQHF
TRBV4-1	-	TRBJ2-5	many	CASSPQMVGWAQYF
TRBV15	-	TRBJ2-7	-	CATSRAGVGYEQYF
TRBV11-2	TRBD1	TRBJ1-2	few	CASSIRPGQGNYGYTF
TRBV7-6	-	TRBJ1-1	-	CASSLTRGRTNTEAFF
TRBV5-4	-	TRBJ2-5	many	CASSLDPSGQGQTQYF
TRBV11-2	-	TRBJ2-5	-	CASSDGGGSGTQYF
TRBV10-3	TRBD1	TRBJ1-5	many	CAIGGQGNQPQHF
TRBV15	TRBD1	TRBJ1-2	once	CATSSQPGQGAYGYTF
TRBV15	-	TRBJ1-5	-	CATSRTGSNQPQHF
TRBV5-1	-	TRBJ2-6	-	CASSSGDSGANVLTF
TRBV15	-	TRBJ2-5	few	CATSRAGTGRETQYF
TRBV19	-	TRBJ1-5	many	CASSRTVNSNQPQHF
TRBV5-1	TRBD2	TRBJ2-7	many	CASSFVLAGSGYEQYF
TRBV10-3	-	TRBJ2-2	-	CASSNTGELSF
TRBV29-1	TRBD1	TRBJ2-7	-	CSVEVGTGGHEQYF
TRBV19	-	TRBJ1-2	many	CASSPIQTYGYTF
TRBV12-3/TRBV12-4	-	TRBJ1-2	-	CASRFGPGREGQNYGYTF
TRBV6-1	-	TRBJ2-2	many	CASSARAVGELFF
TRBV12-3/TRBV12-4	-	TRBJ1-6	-	CASSFRGTPLHF
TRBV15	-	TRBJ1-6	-	CATSRDLAPLHF
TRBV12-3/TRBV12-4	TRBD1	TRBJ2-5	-	CASSWPGQGRPETQYF
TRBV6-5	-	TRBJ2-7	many	CASSRTNYEQYF
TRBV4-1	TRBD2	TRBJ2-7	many	CASSQVWAGGPYEQYF
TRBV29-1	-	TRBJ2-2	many	CSVYSNTGELFF
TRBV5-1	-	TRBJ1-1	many	CASSLAEPTDAFF
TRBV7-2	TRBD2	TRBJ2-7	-	CASSWARGRGTGEQYF
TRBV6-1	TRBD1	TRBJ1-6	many	CASSLDRADSPLHF
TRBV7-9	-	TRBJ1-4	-	CASSPLGRGINEKLFF
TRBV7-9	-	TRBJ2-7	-	CASSSLGRDEQYF
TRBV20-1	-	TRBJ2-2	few	CSATADATAELFF
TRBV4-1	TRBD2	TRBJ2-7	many	CASSLGLAGVGLAYEQYF
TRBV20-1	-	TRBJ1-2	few	CSAEGKVVLGYTF
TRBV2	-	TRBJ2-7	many	CASSTTSYEQYF
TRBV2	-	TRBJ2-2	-	CASSLSEGGGELFF
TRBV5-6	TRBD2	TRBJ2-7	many	CASSLRGVHEQYF
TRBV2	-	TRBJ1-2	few	CASSEVGTGYTF
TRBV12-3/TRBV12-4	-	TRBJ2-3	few	CATSRSSADTQYF
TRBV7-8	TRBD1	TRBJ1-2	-	CASSFLNRDRGAGYTF
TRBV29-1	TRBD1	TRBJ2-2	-	CSVATGGAWSGELFF
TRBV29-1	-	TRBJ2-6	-	CSVRGTASSGANVLTF
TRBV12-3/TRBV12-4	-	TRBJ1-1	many	CASEGGGYGTEAFF
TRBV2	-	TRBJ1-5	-	CASRGRSINQPQHF
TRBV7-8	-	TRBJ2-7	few	CASSFIADEQYF
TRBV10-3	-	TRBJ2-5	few	CATGGMMETQYF
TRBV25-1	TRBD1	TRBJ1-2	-	CASSARTGIYGYTF
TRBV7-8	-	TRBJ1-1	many	CASMGRNTEAFF
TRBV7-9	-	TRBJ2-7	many	CASSSQGRAPGRAYEQYF
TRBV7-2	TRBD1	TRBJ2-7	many	CASSSLRDRIREQYF
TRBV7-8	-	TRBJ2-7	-	CASSPDLEQYF
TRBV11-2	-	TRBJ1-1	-	CASSPPGGVNTEAFF
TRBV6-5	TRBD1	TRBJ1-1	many	CASSGTRTGGTEAFF
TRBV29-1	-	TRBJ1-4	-	CSATPGAGEKLFF
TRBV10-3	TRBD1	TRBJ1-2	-	CAISPGMTGGRNYGYTF
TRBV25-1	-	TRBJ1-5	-	CASSEGSGNQPQHF